The next 31 T cell receptor beta chains were all read from a single sample in a study of T-cell memory formation after mild COVID-19. TCRdb processed the 5' RACE reads anew with MiXCR; each CDR3 protein has one entry. The sample records under 550,000 distinct CDR3 sequences, roughly 20% being singletons. Material for sequencing was PBMCs or a T cell subset sorted from them (not recorded which). These TCRs come from an adult woman who had mild COVID-19 (a few samples of this study predate the infection). Cell type and time point are not known.

This clonotype was counted only a few times. This sequence joins TRBV6-1 and TRBJ2-1; D may be TRBD2 (6 bases). CDR3 size: 16 residues. V lost 0 bases, J lost 4 bases, and 13 bases lay in between. Germline V lookup: CDR1 MNHNS, CDR2 SASEGT. The CDR3 is CASSEAAGLTYNEQFF. The CDR3 coding sequence is TGTGCCAGCAGTGAAGCTGCGGGGCTCACTTACAATGAGCAGTTCTTC.

This clonotype was counted between two and nine times. V usage is TRBV20-1 and J usage is TRBJ2-3, with D perhaps TRBD2 (5 bases). The V end was cut by 1 base, the J end by 0 bases, with 11 bases between. Germline CDR1 reads DFQATT; CDR2 reads SNEGSKA (reference sequence). The CDR3 spans 15 residues. This CDR3 is CSARVGARSTDTQYF. The CDR3 nucleotides read TGCAGTGCTAGAGTGGGAGCGCGCAGCACAGATACGCAGTATTTT.

This clonotype was picked up many times. V is TRBV6-5 and J is TRBJ2-2, with D possibly called TRBD1 or TRBD2 (5 bases each). Trimming took off 4 bases at V and 5 bases at J, with 8 bases between the two ends. Germline assignment: CDR1 MNHEY and CDR2 SVGAGI. CDR3 length equals 13 residues. CDR3 loop: CASSSRETGELFF. The DNA of the CDR3 is TGTGCCAGCAGTTCCAGGGAGACCGGGGAGCTGTTTTTT.

This clonotype turned up a few times. V and J are TRBV7-9 and TRBJ2-6; D is perhaps TRBD1 or TRBD2 (5 bases each). Germline V CDR1 and CDR2: SEHNR, FQNEAQ (reference sequence). V was clipped by 1 base and J by 0 bases, with 10 bases between them. The CDR3 runs 17 residues. CDR3 residues: CASSLVGASSGANVLTF. DNA for the CDR3: TGTGCCAGCAGCTTAGTCGGGGCTAGCTCTGGGGCCAACGTCCTGACTTTC.

This clonotype appeared a few times. This sequence joins TRBV3-1 and TRBJ1-3, with TRBD1 matching 9 bases. CDR1 and CDR2 (germline): LGHDT, YNNKEL (reference sequence). CDR3 length equals 16 residues. The V gene end was trimmed by 3 bases and the J gene end by 0 bases; junction bases not matched to a gene: 3. The DNA for the CDR3 is TGTGCCAGCAGCCAGGGGACAGGGCTCTCTGGAAACACCATATATTTT. This gives the protein CASSQGTGLSGNTIYF.

This chain links TRBV24-1 with TRBJ2-1, with D possibly being TRBD2 (6 bases). Germline CDR1 and CDR2: KGHDR and SFDVKD. This CDR3 is built from 13 residues. V lost 9 bases, J lost 3 bases, and 11 bases lay in between. CDR3 sequence reads: CATSVGSYNEQFF. The CDR3 DNA sequence: TGTGCCACCTCAGTCGGGAGCTACAATGAGCAGTTCTTC.

This clonotype was recorded once. The chain couples TRBV20-1 to TRBJ1-3, with D perhaps matching TRBD1 (5 bases). The CDR3 extends over 14 amino acids. Germline V gene sequence: CDR1 DFQATT, CDR2 SNEGSKA (reference sequence). Trimming pared 3 bases from V and 4 bases from J, leaving 13 bases between. The CDR3 DNA reads as TGCAGTGCTAGGGAGGCAGGGTCCGGAAACACCATATATTTT. It is translated as CSAREAGSGNTIYF.

The chain combines TRBV14 with TRBJ2-5; D unresolved. Germline values: CDR1 SGHDN, CDR2 FVKESK. Trimming left V 5 bases short and J 3 bases short, with 13 bases between. The CDR3 has 14 residues. The CDR3 sequence is CASSRGRQKETQYF. CDR3 sequence (DNA): TGTGCCAGCAGCAGAGGTCGGCAAAAAGAGACCCAGTACTTC.

This CDR3 reads CASTPGANYNEQFF. The CDR3 DNA sequence: TGTGCCAGCACTCCGGGGGCTAACTACAATGAGCAGTTCTTC. V and J are TRBV12-3 or TRBV12-4 and TRBJ2-1; either TRBD1 or TRBD2 may fit D (6 bases each). V was pared by 7 bases and J by 3 bases, with 13 bases between. The CDR3 is 14 amino acids.

V gene TRBV7-2 combines with J gene TRBJ2-2, with 9 bases lining up with TRBD1. CDR1 is SGHTA and CDR2 is FQGNSA in the germline V gene. The CDR3 is 16 residues long. The V segment lost 1 base and the J segment 3 bases; nucleotides outside the gene matches: 3. In DNA, the CDR3 is TGTGCCAGCAGCTTAGGACAGGGGGTTTACACCGGGGAGCTGTTTTTT. As protein: CASSLGQGVYTGELFF.

The chain joins TRBV5-4 to TRBJ2-3; TRBD1 might be the D (6 bases). Trimming took 5 bases from V and 3 from J, leaving 13 bases between them. This CDR3 comprises 14 residues. Germline CDR1 is SGHNT and CDR2 is YYREEE (reference sequence). The DNA for the CDR3 is TGTGCCAGCAGTGGGGGCAGTCGTACAGATACGCAGTATTTT. Its translation is CASSGGSRTDTQYF.

The chain combines TRBV6-5 with TRBJ2-3, with D unresolved. V dropped 6 bases and J dropped 2 bases, with 9 bases sitting between them. This CDR3 spans 13 amino acids. Germline V CDR1 and CDR2: MNHEY, SVGAGI. The CDR3 DNA is TGTGCCAGCAGGACCGGAAACACAGATACGCAGTATTTT. Encoded protein: CASRTGNTDTQYF.

This clonotype was seen a few times. The V call is TRBV5-1, the J call TRBJ1-1, with TRBD1 matching 9 bases. Germline CDR1 and CDR2: SGHRS and YFSETQ. CDR3 length: 15 residues. Losses at the gene ends were 8 bases for V and 5 bases for J; bases not matched to a gene: 13. CDR3 loop: CASMSWTGVKTEAFF. The CDR3, as DNA: TGCGCCAGTATGTCCTGGACAGGGGTAAAAACTGAAGCTTTCTTT.

The chain links TRBV15 to TRBJ2-1; 12 bases agree with TRBD2. Germline V CDR1 and CDR2: LNHNV, YYDKDF (reference sequence). The CDR3 length is 17 residues. Germline trimming cut 3 bases from V and 8 bases from J; bases unmatched to any gene: 11. CDR3 nucleotides: TGTGCCACCAGCAGCCCGGCAGGGCTAGCGGGGGGGGATGAGCAGTTCTTC. Protein: CATSSPAGLAGGDEQFF.

The chain recombines TRBV6-2 or TRBV6-3 with TRBJ2-7; weak D call: TRBD1 (6 bases). Germline V CDR1 and CDR2: MNHEY, SVGEGT. Deletions cut 6 bases from V and 2 bases from J, with 8 bases between. The CDR3 is 12 residues long. CDR3 coding DNA: TGTGCCAGCAGCGGACAGACCTACGAGCAGTACTTC. Its protein is CASSGQTYEQYF.

The chain has TRBV3-1 and TRBJ2-2; D may be TRBD2 (5 bases). Germline lookup yields CDR1 LGHDT and CDR2 YNNKEL (reference sequence). Trimming cost V 1 base and J 7 bases, with 13 bases left between them. The CDR3 consists of 15 residues. CDR3 nucleotides: TGTGCCAGCAGCCAAGGGACGGGGAGCCGCGGGGAGCTGTTTTTT. Translated, it gives CASSQGTGSRGELFF.

This clonotype was detected only a few times. The chain joins TRBV7-2 to TRBJ1-5; the D is unclear. V lost 3 bases and J lost 3, with 9 bases in between. Looked up from germline, CDR1 is SGHTA and CDR2 is FQGNSA. This CDR3 contains 14 residues. CDR3 protein: CASSLEFFNQPQHF. The CDR3 bases are TGTGCCAGCAGCTTGGAATTTTTCAATCAGCCCCAGCATTTT.

This clonotype was seen many times. The chain links TRBV3-1 to TRBJ2-3; 15 bases fit TRBD2. V gave up 3 bases and J gave up 0 bases; unmatched junction bases: 7. In germline, CDR1 is LGHDT, CDR2 YNNKEL (reference sequence). This CDR3 has 19 residues. CDR3 residues: CASSQRGLAGGTSTDTQYF. The CDR3 DNA is TGTGCCAGCAGCCAGAGGGGACTAGCGGGGGGAACTAGCACAGATACGCAGTATTTT.

The rearrangement links TRBV12-3 or TRBV12-4 to TRBJ2-1, with TRBD2 matching over 10 bases. V dropped 3 bases and J dropped 7; count of bases not matched to a gene: 3. The CDR3 contains 14 residues. The CDR3 spells CASSFSGRSNEQFF. The CDR3, as DNA: TGTGCCAGCAGTTTTAGCGGGAGGAGTAATGAGCAGTTCTTC.

The chain has TRBV5-1 and TRBJ1-2, with 8 bases matching TRBD1. Looked up from germline, CDR1 is SGHRS and CDR2 is YFSETQ. Trimming cost V 3 bases and J 6 bases; bases outside gene matches: 13. The CDR3 loop spans 16 amino acids. The DNA for the CDR3 is TGCGCCAGCAGCTGGGTTATTTCGACAGGGGTTGATGGCTACACCTTC. Residues: CASSWVISTGVDGYTF.

This clonotype was counted only a few times. V usage is TRBV7-9 and J usage is TRBJ1-4; 9 bases fit TRBD1. This CDR3 is built from 15 residues. CDR1 and CDR2 from the germline V gene are SEHNR and FQNEAQ (reference sequence). Trimming at V came to 5 bases and at J to 3 bases, leaving 4 bases not matched to a gene. CDR3 protein: CASSAQGAANEKLFF. CDR3 nucleotide sequence: TGTGCCAGCAGCGCACAGGGGGCTGCTAATGAAAAACTGTTTTTT.

V and J are TRBV13 and TRBJ2-2, with 15 bases matching TRBD2. Germline loops: CDR1 PRHDT, CDR2 FYEKMQ (reference sequence). V lost 5 bases to trimming and J lost 7 bases; unmatched junction nucleotides: 8. This CDR3 is 17 amino acids long. The CDR3 here is CASSAWTSGRAHGELFF. Here the CDR3 DNA reads TGTGCCAGCAGCGCCTGGACTAGCGGGAGGGCCCACGGGGAGCTGTTTTTT.

The table lists this clonotype with a few counts. The chain recombines TRBV30 with TRBJ2-2, with 9 bases identical to TRBD1. The junction had 7 bases not matched to a gene; V was cut back by 0 bases and J by 2 bases. CDR1 and CDR2 from the germline V gene are GTSNPN and SVGIG (reference sequence). The CDR3 sequence is 17 residues long. The CDR3 sequence: CAWSVPQGQGNTGELFF. The CDR3 nucleotides are TGTGCCTGGAGTGTCCCCCAGGGACAGGGTAACACCGGGGAGCTGTTTTTT.

This clonotype showed up just a few times. The J gene is TRBJ2-1, the V gene TRBV28; TRBD2 matches 10 bases. Trimming removed 2 bases from V and 6 bases from J; junction bases left unmatched: 10. Germline loops: CDR1 MDHEN, CDR2 SYDVKM. The CDR3 covers 17 residues. CDR3 region: CASSLVSGRVRRNEQFF. The CDR3 DNA reads as TGTGCCAGCAGTTTAGTCAGCGGGAGGGTTCGTCGCAATGAGCAGTTCTTC.

The table lists this clonotype with a few counts. The V call is TRBV24-1, the J call TRBJ1-1; tentative D call: TRBD1 (6 bases). The ends were cut back, 4 bases at V and 11 bases at J, with 19 bases in the middle. The CDR3 loop spans 14 amino acids. CDR1 and CDR2 from the germline V gene are KGHDR and SFDVKD. The CDR3: CATSDTGTPAQAFF. CDR3 in DNA: TGTGCCACCAGTGACACCGGGACACCGGCTCAGGCTTTCTTT.

This clonotype was counted at least ten times. The chain joins TRBV7-3 to TRBJ2-3, with D possibly TRBD1 on 6 matching bases. Germline V gene data show CDR1 as SGHTA and CDR2 as FQGTGA. The CDR3 is made up of 13 amino acids. Trimming took 3 bases from V and 6 from J, leaving 10 bases between them. CDR3 protein: CASSLTGGDTQYF. The CDR3 nucleotides read TGTGCCAGCAGCTTGACAGGCGGCGATACGCAGTATTTT.

The chain couples TRBV9 to TRBJ2-7; TRBD1 matches at 10 bases. Germline lookup yields CDR1 SGDLS and CDR2 YYNGEE. The CDR3 extends over 16 amino acids. V lost 7 bases, J lost 3 bases, and 13 bases stayed unmatched. CDR3 sequence: CASQPRDRGSLYEQYF. The CDR3 DNA sequence: TGTGCCAGCCAGCCCCGGGACAGGGGCTCCCTCTACGAGCAGTACTTC.

This clonotype has more than one count but fewer than ten. The J gene is TRBJ2-7, the V gene TRBV12-3 or TRBV12-4, with 10 bases lining up with TRBD1. The CDR3 is 14 residues long. With V trimmed by 1 base and J by 5 bases, 2 bases remained unmatched. The CDR3 nucleotides read TGTGCCAGCAGTTTAGGGGACAGGGGACACGAGCAGTACTTC. Amino acids: CASSLGDRGHEQYF.

This clonotype was counted between two and nine times. This chain links TRBV15 with TRBJ1-1; TRBD1 is a possible D gene (5 bases). This CDR3 is 15 amino acids long. V was shortened by 0 bases and J by 11 bases, with 19 bases between the two germline ends. Per the germline V gene, CDR1 is LNHNV and CDR2 is YYDKDF (reference sequence). CDR3 loop: CATSRELDLLGDAFF. The DNA of the CDR3 is TGTGCCACCAGCAGAGAGCTGGACCTCCTCGGGGACGCTTTCTTT.

This sequence joins TRBV27 and TRBJ1-4, with a tentative D call TRBD1 (5 bases). Germline V lookup: CDR1 MNHEY, CDR2 SMNVEV (reference sequence). There are 15 residues in the CDR3. V lost 6 bases, J lost 3 bases, and 14 bases lay in between. CDR3 sequence: CASRLQGYPNEKLFF. CDR3 sequence (DNA): TGTGCCAGCAGGCTTCAGGGTTACCCTAATGAAAAACTGTTTTTT.

This clonotype was observed a handful of times. The V call is TRBV7-9, the J call TRBJ2-3; maybe TRBD2 (6 bases). V lost 2 bases and J lost 2, with 20 bases in between. Germline values: CDR1 SEHNR, CDR2 FQNEAQ (reference sequence). This CDR3 is built from 18 residues. The CDR3 sequence is CASSLMRLVERATDTQYF. In nucleotides, the CDR3 is TGTGCCAGCAGCTTAATGAGGCTGGTTGAGCGGGCCACAGATACGCAGTATTTT.